The 15 T cell receptor beta chains in this list originate from one sample, sequenced in a study of blood T cell repertoires in COVID-19. Profiled with immunoSEQ multiplex PCR; TCRdb holds only in-frame clones, not every one. This table has about 64,000 clones, around 83% appearing once. The sample was peripheral blood. These receptors all stem from a woman aged 55-69 years with acute or convalescent COVID-19.

J is TRBJ1-1 and V is TRBV4-1; 8 bases fit TRBD1. Germline V CDR1 and CDR2: MGHRA, YSYEKL. The V segment lost 4 bases and the J segment 1 base; nucleotides outside the gene matches: 2. The CDR3 contains 14 residues. The CDR3 region is CASSPTGGNTEAFF. For the CDR3, the DNA is TGCGCCAGCAGCCCTACAGGGGGGAACACTGAAGCTTTCTTT.

Regarding this clone: A junction end diverges from the germline sequence, so it may reflect a read error. The chain uses TRBV6-5 and TRBJ1-2; weak D call: TRBD1 (5 bases). Per the germline V gene, CDR1 is MNHEY and CDR2 is SVGAGI. This CDR3 is built from 15 residues. CDR3 loop: CASSDSGQGNYGYTF. The CDR3 nucleotides are TGTGCCAGCAGTGACTCCGGGCAGGGTAACTATGGCTACACCTTC.

The chain uses TRBV6-5 and TRBJ1-4; TRBD1 aligns across 7 bases. J lost 4 bases, V lost 8 bases, and 7 bases had no gene match. This CDR3 has 14 residues. CDR1 MNHEY and CDR2 SVGAGI come from the germline V gene. CDR3 sequence: CASREGQFNEKLFF. DNA for the CDR3: TGTGCCAGCCGGGAGGGACAGTTTAATGAAAAACTGTTTTTT.

This chain connects TRBV19 to TRBJ2-3; TRBD2 is a possible D gene (6 bases). V was trimmed by 10 bases and J by 0 bases, leaving 14 bases between them. Germline values: CDR1 LNHDA, CDR2 SQIVND (reference sequence). This CDR3 has 14 residues. CDR3 sequence (DNA): TGTGCCACGGGGAGGAGGGAGAGCACAGATACGCAGTATTTT. This translates into CATGRRESTDTQYF.

The chain joins TRBV9 to TRBJ2-1; tentative D call: TRBD2 (6 bases). CDR1 and CDR2 (germline): SGDLS, YYNGEE. V lost 0 bases and J 7 bases, leaving 8 bases between the germline ends. The CDR3 runs 13 residues. Here the CDR3 reads CASSVGRGNEQFF. As DNA, the CDR3 is TGTGCCAGCAGCGTAGGGAGGGGAAATGAGCAGTTCTTC. The full variable domain, with the rest looked up from reference TRBV9 and TRBJ2-1, is DSGVTQTPKHLITATGQRVTLRCSPRSGDLSVYWYQQSLDQGLQFLIQYYNGEERAKGNILERFSAQQFPDLHSELNLSSLELGDSALYFCASSVGRGNEQFFGPGTRLTVL.

The V call is TRBV23-1, the J call TRBJ2-2, with D maybe TRBD2 (5 bases). TRBV23-1 is an ORF; its function is uncertain. V shed 9 bases and J shed 0 bases, with 11 bases lying between them. CDR3 length: 14 residues. As DNA, the CDR3 is TGCGCCAGAATGAGGGCTACGAACACCGGGGAGCTGTTTTTT. Its translation is CARMRATNTGELFF.

The V gene is TRBV3-1 (or the pseudogene TRBV3-2), the J gene TRBJ1-4, with a weak D call TRBD1 (6 bases). V lost 4 bases and J 10 bases, leaving 13 bases between the germline ends. The germline gives CDR1 LGHDT, CDR2 YNNKEL (reference sequence). The CDR3 totals 13 residues. CDR3 DNA: TGTGCCAGCAGCCCCGGGGGGGCTGGAAAACTGTTTTTT. Residues: CASSPGGAGKLFF.

The chain recombines TRBV5-1 with TRBJ1-2; D may be TRBD1 (6 bases). Trimming cost V 3 bases and J 1 base, with 13 bases left between them. CDR3 length: 15 amino acids. Germline assignment: CDR1 SGHRS and CDR2 YFSETQ. The CDR3 loop reads CASSSTPGDNYGYTF. In DNA form, the CDR3 reads TGCGCCAGCAGCTCCACCCCAGGGGATAACTATGGCTACACCTTC.

V is TRBV3-1 (or the pseudogene TRBV3-2) and J is TRBJ2-4; TRBD2 matches at 13 bases. The CDR3 sequence is 15 residues long. Germline V gene lookup returns CDR1 LGHDT and CDR2 YNNKEL (reference sequence). With V trimmed by 6 bases and J by 8 bases, 7 bases remained unmatched. The CDR3 region is CASRLAGGPSHIQYF. Written as DNA, the CDR3 is TGTGCCAGCAGACTAGCGGGGGGGCCCTCCCACATTCAGTACTTC.

Only one count was recorded for this clone. V is TRBV7-9 and J is TRBJ2-1, with 9 bases identical to TRBD2. The CDR3 is 15 amino acids. The germline V gene encodes CDR1 SEHNR and CDR2 FQNEAQ (reference sequence). The junction had 7 bases not matched to a gene; V was cut back by 4 bases and J by 6 bases. CDR3 residues: CASSSPSGGINEQFF. The DNA for the CDR3 is TGTGCCAGCAGCTCCCCGAGCGGGGGGATCAATGAGCAGTTCTTC.

The chain joins TRBV5-1 to TRBJ1-3, with 7 bases fitting TRBD1. Germline CDR1 reads SGHRS; CDR2 reads YFSETQ. With V trimmed by 10 bases and J by 4 bases, 5 bases remained unmatched. The CDR3 totals 12 residues. Written as DNA, the CDR3 is TGCGCCGGTATACAGGGGGGAAACACCATATATTTT. The encoded protein is CAGIQGGNTIYF.

The gene calls are TRBV10-3 and TRBJ1-6, with 9 nucleotides matching TRBD1. V shed 7 bases, J shed 7 bases, and the junction held 5 bases outside the gene matches. This CDR3 contains 14 residues. Germline values: CDR1 ENHRY, CDR2 SYGVKD. This CDR3 reads CAITPDRGNSPLHF. The CDR3 bases are TGTGCCATCACCCCGGACAGGGGAAATTCACCCCTCCACTTT.

V usage is TRBV19 and J usage is TRBJ2-1; possibly TRBD2 for D (5 bases). The length of the CDR3 is 15 residues. CDR1 and CDR2 (germline): LNHDA, SQIVND (reference sequence). V lost 5 bases and J 0 bases, leaving 11 bases between the germline ends. DNA of the CDR3: TGTGCCAGTAGTGTCCGGGGAAGCTCCTACAATGAGCAGTTCTTC. It codes for CASSVRGSSYNEQFF.

The rearrangement joins TRBV7-9 to TRBJ1-2; TRBD1 agrees at 9 bases. CDR1 is SEHNR, CDR2 FQNEAQ, per germline (reference sequence). The trim removed 5 bases at V and 8 bases at J, leaving 6 bases unmatched. The CDR3 is 13 amino acids. The CDR3 loop is CASSPEDRGGYTF. CDR3 DNA: TGTGCCAGCAGCCCTGAGGACAGGGGAGGCTACACCTTC. Together with reference TRBV7-9 and TRBJ1-2, the CDR3 gives the full variable domain: DTGVSQNPRHKITKRGQNVTFRCDPISEHNRLYWYRQTLGQGPEFLTYFQNEAQLEKSRLLSDRFSAERPKGSFSTLEIQRTEQGDSAMYLCASSPEDRGGYTFGSGTRLTVV.

J is TRBJ1-3 and V is TRBV6-5, with 9 bases identical to TRBD1. CDR3 length: 15 residues. V lost 4 bases to trimming and J lost 2 bases; unmatched junction nucleotides: 3. Germline CDR1 MNHEY, CDR2 SVGAGI. CDR3 in amino acids: CASSSTGGTGNTIYF. CDR3 in DNA: TGTGCCAGCAGTTCAACAGGGGGCACTGGAAACACCATATATTTT.